The entry that follows covers one T cell receptor beta chain sequence. Its antigen is undetermined. The repertoire was sequenced with immunoSEQ multiplex PCR; TCRdb's copy has only in-frame clones and lacks some. This table holds 100,000 or so clones, more than 75% found once. The data belong to a study of T cell responses to AZD1222 COVID-19 vaccine. The wider study: Analyses pooled second doses at about 4 or about 12 weeks.

Study-level results: Nearly half of spike-specific TCRs reportedly target variant regions that are unmutated in the B.1.351 and B.1.1.7 variants. It was only a handful of AZD1222 recipients who were seropositive at baseline.

V was trimmed by 3 bases and J by 5 bases, leaving 10 bases between them. Germline V gene data show CDR1 as MNHNS and CDR2 as SASEGT. CDR3 length: 13 residues. The receptor was derived from an adult in good health. Sequencing used peripheral blood, obtained on day 0 of AZD1222 vaccination. The chain is built from TRBV6-1 and TRBJ2-5; D is perhaps TRBD2 (5 bases). This CDR3 is CASSDSSWETQYF. CDR3 in DNA: TGTGCCAGCAGTGATTCTAGCTGGGAGACCCAGTACTTC.